This TCR beta chain was identified in a study of T cell responses to AZD1222 COVID-19 vaccine. Findings and caveats of the study: The study sampled repertoires only after the peak T cell response.

The data were produced by immunoSEQ multiplex PCR, yet TCRdb's version contains in-frame clones alone and is incomplete. The sample lists roughly 200,000 clones, roughly nine tenths seen once, with 3% to 4% in the top ten. Trimming cost V 4 bases and J 1 base; bases outside gene matches: 8. The CDR3 runs to 16 residues. The germline CDR1 and CDR2 sequences are SGHRS and YFSETQ. This clone was detected a few times. What it recognizes is unknown. The rearrangement uses TRBV5-1 and TRBJ1-1; TRBD1 matches 9 bases. Sequencing used peripheral blood, obtained 28 days after the second AZD1222 dose. The clonotype comes from an adult who received the AZD1222 COVID-19 vaccine. CDR3 region: CASSPQGQGPNTEAFF. Here the CDR3 DNA reads TGCGCCAGCAGCCCACAAGGACAGGGGCCGAACACTGAAGCTTTCTTT.